This entry is about one T cell receptor (beta chain). In the source study's methods: Reference gene primer amplification in the assay estimated nucleated cell counts. Clones were sequenced by immunoSEQ multiplex PCR, and TCRdb holds only the in-frame ones, with some missing. That table furnishes V, J and clone size, whereas the DNA furnished D and trimming. The sample lists approximately 140,000 clones, around 84% occurring once. The data derive from a study of blood T cell repertoires in COVID-19. Background on the study: Spain, Italy and the United States supplied samples that represented acute and convalescent COVID-19.

Material for sequencing was peripheral blood. This sequence was found in a man aged 70-80 years with acute or convalescent COVID-19.

The DNA for the CDR3 is TGTGCCAGCAGCCAAGATGTAGGCAGGTACCAAGAGACCCAGTACTTC. This gives the protein CASSQDVGRYQETQYF. The chain combines TRBV14 with TRBJ2-5; D gene unclear. The germline V and J ends were trimmed by 0 bases and 0 bases, with 11 bases remaining between them. CDR3 length equals 16 residues. Germline loops: CDR1 SGHDN, CDR2 FVKESK.